Shown below are 22 T cell receptor beta chains from a single sample sequenced in a study of cytomegalovirus exposure and HLA in healthy donors (dated by TCRdb to between 2016 and 2019). Preparation of the library involved the immunoSEQ multiplex PCR assay. A mixture of 60 forward primers for TCR Vbeta segments and 13 reverse primers for TCR Jbeta segments was used in the multiplex PCR. What TCRdb holds here is the immuneACCESS table cut down to in-frame rearrangements. Part of the clones is not present; checked against another copy, under half of the missing clones reflect an unresolved V gene, and the others are unexplained. The sample profile shows approximately 120,000 clones; roughly 74% of them were found once. The ten largest clonotypes hold more than 3% of the sample. The sample consisted of PBMCs. These receptors were taken from a middle-aged man in good health and CMV-seronegative.

The V and J genes are TRBV7-9 and TRBJ1-3; D call uncertain. Trimming cost V 5 bases and J 0 bases, with 11 bases left between them. The CDR3 loop spans 15 amino acids. Per the germline V gene, CDR1 is SEHNR and CDR2 is FQNEAQ (reference sequence). The CDR3 nucleotides are TGTGCCAGCAGCCCTCGTGAGAGCTCTGGAAACACCATATATTTT. It encodes CASSPRESSGNTIYF. Full variable domain (rest looked up from reference TRBV7-9 and TRBJ1-3): DTGVSQNPRHKITKRGQNVTFRCDPISEHNRLYWYRQTLGQGPEFLTYFQNEAQLEKSRLLSDRFSAERPKGSFSTLEIQRTEQGDSAMYLCASSPRESSGNTIYFGEGSWLTVV.

The V and J genes are TRBV14 and TRBJ2-1; possible D gene TRBD2, 6 bases. Germline V gene data show CDR1 as SGHDN and CDR2 as FVKESK. Trimming shortened V by 0 bases and J by 1 base, and 10 bases separated the two germline ends. This CDR3 contains 16 residues. The CDR3 region has the DNA TGTGCCAGCAGCCAAGATGGGGGGATTTCCTACAATGAGCAGTTCTTC. Protein product: CASSQDGGISYNEQFF. Complete variable domain (other parts from reference TRBV14 and TRBJ2-1): EAGVTQFPSHSVIEKGQTVTLRCDPISGHDNLYWYRRVMGKEIKFLLHFVKESKQDESGMPNNRFLAERTGGTYSTLKVQPAELEDSGVYFCASSQDGGISYNEQFFGPGTRLTVL.

V and J are TRBV7-2 and TRBJ1-2; tentative D call: TRBD1 (5 bases). The ends were cut back, 4 bases at V and 0 bases at J, with 18 bases in the middle. This CDR3 contains 17 residues. Germline-derived CDR1 and CDR2 are SGHTA and FQGNSA. The CDR3 reads CASSSYFDDSSNYGYTF. CDR3 DNA: TGTGCCAGCAGCTCTTACTTCGATGACAGTTCTAACTATGGCTACACCTTC.

The genes are TRBV11-2 and TRBJ2-7, with a tentative D call TRBD2 (6 bases). This CDR3 comprises 14 residues. The V end lost 0 bases, the J end lost 6 bases, and 12 bases lay between the germline ends. CDR1 and CDR2 from the germline V gene are SGHAT and FQNNGV. CDR3 DNA sequence: TGTGCCAGCAGCTTAGAAGGCGGGGCCGGCGAGCAGTACTTC. Its translation is CASSLEGGAGEQYF.

CDR3 sequence: CASSFSTGGFQPQHF. The CDR3 region has the DNA TGTGCCAGCAGTTTTTCTACAGGCGGTTTTCAGCCCCAGCATTTT. The chain couples TRBV27 to TRBJ1-5; D possibly corresponds to TRBD1 (5 bases). The germline V gene encodes CDR1 MNHEY and CDR2 SMNVEV (reference sequence). The V end lost 3 bases, the J end lost 6 bases, and 15 bases lay between the germline ends. The CDR3 spans 15 residues.

This rearrangement joins TRBV6-5 to TRBJ1-2; D uncertain. V was pared by 5 bases and J by 4 bases, with 5 bases between. CDR3 size: 11 residues. Germline-derived CDR1 and CDR2 are MNHEY and SVGAGI. The CDR3 DNA is TGTGCCAGCAGTAACAGCTATGGCTACACCTTC. Translated, it gives CASSNSYGYTF.

This sequence joins TRBV7-9 and TRBJ1-4; D is uncertain. In germline, CDR1 is SEHNR, CDR2 FQNEAQ (reference sequence). CDR3 size: 11 residues. Trimming stripped 3 bases from V and 11 bases from J, with 7 bases between. The CDR3 loop is CASSFGWKLFF. The CDR3 region has the DNA TGTGCCAGCAGCTTCGGGTGGAAACTGTTTTTT. The variable domain in full, with the rest retrieved from reference TRBV7-9 and TRBJ1-4, is DTGVSQNPRHKITKRGQNVTFRCDPISEHNRLYWYRQTLGQGPEFLTYFQNEAQLEKSRLLSDRFSAERPKGSFSTLEIQRTEQGDSAMYLCASSFGWKLFFGSGTQLSVL.

This clone showed up just a few times. The V call is TRBV19, the J call TRBJ1-1; a weak D match, TRBD1 (5 bases). The CDR3 consists of 12 residues. Trimming removed 4 bases from V and 7 bases from J, with 10 bases in between. Germline V gene lookup returns CDR1 LNHDA and CDR2 SQIVND (reference sequence). The CDR3 DNA follows: TGTGCCAGTAGTAAATCAGGGTATGAAGCTTTCTTT. Protein sequence: CASSKSGYEAFF. The complete variable domain, with remaining parts taken from reference TRBV19 and TRBJ1-1, reads DGGITQSPKYLFRKEGQNVTLSCEQNLNHDAMYWYRQDPGQGLRLIYYSQIVNDFQKGDIAEGYSVSREKKESFPLTVTSAQKNPTAFYLCASSKSGYEAFFGQGTRLTVV.

This clone was counted once. The chain recombines TRBV7-2 with TRBJ2-1; the D gene is possibly TRBD1 (6 bases). Germline V gene lookup returns CDR1 SGHTA and CDR2 FQGNSA. V was shortened by 7 bases and J by 10 bases, with 20 bases between the two germline ends. The CDR3 is 14 residues long. CDR3 sequence reads: CASTRGGYNREQFF. The CDR3 DNA sequence: TGTGCCAGCACCCGAGGGGGATACAATCGGGAGCAGTTCTTC.

The chain couples TRBV9 to TRBJ2-1; 11 bases map to TRBD2. The CDR3 loop spans 15 amino acids. V gave up 3 bases and J gave up 9 bases; unmatched junction bases: 8. The germline V gene encodes CDR1 SGDLS and CDR2 YYNGEE. CDR3 in DNA: TGTGCCAGCAGCGGAGGTTTAGCGGGGGGGCTTGAGCAGTTCTTC. This gives the protein CASSGGLAGGLEQFF.

This chain joins TRBV19 and TRBJ1-1, with no clear D. CDR1 is LNHDA, CDR2 SQIVND, per germline (reference sequence). CDR3 size: 13 residues. V was cut by 3 bases and J by 4 bases, with 9 bases left in between. Written as DNA, the CDR3 is TGTGCCAGTAGTATTTTGGGCAGCACTGAAGCTTTCTTT. Translated: CASSILGSTEAFF. The full variable domain, its missing parts supplied by reference TRBV19 and TRBJ1-1, is DGGITQSPKYLFRKEGQNVTLSCEQNLNHDAMYWYRQDPGQGLRLIYYSQIVNDFQKGDIAEGYSVSREKKESFPLTVTSAQKNPTAFYLCASSILGSTEAFFGQGTRLTVV.

This rearrangement joins TRBV11-3 to TRBJ2-1; tentatively, D is TRBD1 (6 bases). There are 12 residues in the CDR3. V gave up 5 bases and J gave up 6 bases, with 8 bases separating them. Looked up from germline, CDR1 is SGHNT and CDR2 is YENEEA. The CDR3 region has the DNA TGTGCCAGCAGCCTACAGGGCAATGAGCAGTTCTTC. Amino acids: CASSLQGNEQFF.

The genes are TRBV6-1 and TRBJ1-5; D remains ambiguous. The CDR3 contains 14 residues. With 1 base removed from V and 3 bases from J, the gap between germline ends came to 7 bases. Germline assignment: CDR1 MNHNS and CDR2 SASEGT. CDR3 region: CASSEGTLNQPQHF. The CDR3 DNA reads TGTGCCAGCAGTGAAGGGACTCTCAATCAGCCCCAGCATTTT.

The rearrangement links TRBV9 to TRBJ2-7; 13 positions agree with TRBD2. This CDR3 has 16 amino acids. CDR1 and CDR2 from the germline V gene are SGDLS and YYNGEE. V shed 0 bases, J shed 6 bases, and the junction held 6 bases outside the gene matches. The CDR3 spells CASSVAVTSGRSEQYF. The CDR3 DNA follows: TGTGCCAGCAGCGTAGCAGTGACTAGCGGGAGGAGCGAGCAGTACTTC.

On this clone: The junction differs from germline at one of its ends, possibly a read error. The chain employs TRBV9 and TRBJ2-6; D is perhaps TRBD1 (5 bases). The CDR3 has 15 residues. Germline V CDR1 and CDR2: SGDLS, YYNGEE. The CDR3 loop reads CASSAQGTGANGLTF. The CDR3 DNA reads TGTGCCAGCAGCGCTCAGGGAACTGGGGCCAACGGCCTGACTTTC.

The rearrangement links TRBV18 to TRBJ2-7; D is perhaps TRBD1 (5 bases). From germline, CDR1 is KGHSH and CDR2 LQKENI. There are 13 residues in the CDR3. Trimming pared 2 bases from V and 4 bases from J, leaving 9 bases between. CDR3 residues: CASSPSQGYEQYF. The CDR3 nucleotides read TGTGCCAGCTCACCATCCCAGGGTTACGAGCAGTACTTC.

This clone was seen a few times. The chain combines TRBV27 with TRBJ1-5, with a tentative D call TRBD1 (6 bases). This CDR3 is 16 amino acids long. Trimming left V 5 bases short and J 0 bases short, with 14 bases between. Germline V gene sequence: CDR1 MNHEY, CDR2 SMNVEV (reference sequence). The CDR3 DNA reads TGTGCCAGCAGTCCCCAGACAGGACTTAGCAATCAGCCCCAGCATTTT. Amino acid sequence: CASSPQTGLSNQPQHF.

The count of this clone is one. This chain links TRBV9 with TRBJ1-2; TRBD1 is a possible D gene (6 bases). The germline V and J ends were trimmed by 3 bases and 2 bases, with 8 bases remaining between them. From germline, CDR1 is SGDLS and CDR2 YYNGEE. The CDR3 extends over 13 amino acids. Here the CDR3 DNA reads TGTGCCAGCAGCGAGGGGGAGAACTATGGCTACACCTTC. It yields the protein CASSEGENYGYTF. Together with reference TRBV9 and TRBJ1-2, the CDR3 gives the full variable domain: DSGVTQTPKHLITATGQRVTLRCSPRSGDLSVYWYQQSLDQGLQFLIQYYNGEERAKGNILERFSAQQFPDLHSELNLSSLELGDSALYFCASSEGENYGYTFGSGTRLTVV.

V usage is TRBV5-1 and J usage is TRBJ2-1; 7 bases line up with TRBD2. The CDR3 is made up of 15 amino acids. Trimming took 4 bases from V and 1 from J; bases not matched to a gene: 5. From germline, CDR1 is SGHRS and CDR2 YFSETQ. CDR3 amino acids: CASSGGSGSYNEQFF. DNA for the CDR3: TGCGCCAGCAGCGGTGGTAGCGGGTCCTACAATGAGCAGTTCTTC.

V gene TRBV7-9 combines with J gene TRBJ2-7; 7 bases match TRBD1. J was trimmed by 6 bases and V by 8 bases; bases with no gene match: 16. Germline CDR1 reads SEHNR; CDR2 reads FQNEAQ (reference sequence). This CDR3 comprises 15 residues. The CDR3, as DNA: TGTGCCAGCGGGGATACAGGGGCATCAGATGGCGAGCAGTACTTC. As protein: CASGDTGASDGEQYF.

This clone was detected once. V is TRBV4-1 and J is TRBJ1-1; D uncertain. CDR1 is MGHRA, CDR2 YSYEKL, per germline. This CDR3 contains 15 residues. Trimming pared 4 bases from V and 1 base from J, leaving 13 bases between. The CDR3 region is CASSRFYSENTEAFF. The CDR3 bases are TGCGCCAGCAGCCGCTTTTATTCAGAGAACACTGAAGCTTTCTTT.

As for this clone: Different DNA sequences within this sample yield the same CDR3. The chain is built from TRBV7-3 and TRBJ2-1, with a weak D call TRBD2 (5 bases). The CDR3 consists of 13 residues. The V and J ends lost 0 bases and 5 bases respectively, with 5 bases between them. Germline V lookup: CDR1 SGHTA, CDR2 FQGTGA. In nucleotides, the CDR3 is TGTGCCAGCAGCTTAACGAGGGACAATGAGCAGTTCTTC. Encoded protein: CASSLTRDNEQFF.